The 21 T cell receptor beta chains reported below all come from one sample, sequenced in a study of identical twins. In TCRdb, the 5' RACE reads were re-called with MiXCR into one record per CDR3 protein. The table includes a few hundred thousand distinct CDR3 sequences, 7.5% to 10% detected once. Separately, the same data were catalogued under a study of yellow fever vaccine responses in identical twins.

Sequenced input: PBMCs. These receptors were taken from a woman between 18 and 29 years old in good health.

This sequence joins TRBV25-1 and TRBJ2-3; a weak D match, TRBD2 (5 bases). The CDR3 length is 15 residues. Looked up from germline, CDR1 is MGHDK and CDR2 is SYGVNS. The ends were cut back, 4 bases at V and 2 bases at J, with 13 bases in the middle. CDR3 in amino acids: CASSASGRDTDTQYF. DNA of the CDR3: TGTGCCAGCAGTGCGAGCGGCAGAGACACAGATACGCAGTATTTT.

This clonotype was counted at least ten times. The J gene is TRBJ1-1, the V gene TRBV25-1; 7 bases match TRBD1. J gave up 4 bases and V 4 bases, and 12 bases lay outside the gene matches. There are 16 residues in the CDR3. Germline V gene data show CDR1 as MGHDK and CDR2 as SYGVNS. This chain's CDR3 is CASSALTGLGSTEAFF. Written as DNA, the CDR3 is TGTGCCAGCAGTGCGCTGACAGGGCTGGGTTCCACTGAAGCTTTCTTT.

The CDR3 region has the DNA TGTGCCAGTGCGTCAGGCAATGAGCAGTTCTTC. Translated, it gives CASASGNEQFF. The chain recombines TRBV6-2 or TRBV6-3 with TRBJ2-1; D not certain. The CDR3 consists of 11 residues. Trimming took off 9 bases at V and 6 bases at J, with 9 bases between the two ends. CDR1 is MNHEY and CDR2 is SVGEGT in the germline V gene.

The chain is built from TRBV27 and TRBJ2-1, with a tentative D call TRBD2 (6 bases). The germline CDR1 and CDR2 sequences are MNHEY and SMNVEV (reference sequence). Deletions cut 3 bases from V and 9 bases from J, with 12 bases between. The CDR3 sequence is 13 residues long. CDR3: CASSFPGTSEQFF. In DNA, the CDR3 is TGTGCCAGCAGTTTTCCCGGGACTTCTGAGCAGTTCTTC.

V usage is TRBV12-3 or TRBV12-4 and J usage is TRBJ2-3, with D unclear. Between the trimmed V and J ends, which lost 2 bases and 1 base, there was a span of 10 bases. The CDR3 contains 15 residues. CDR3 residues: CASSLRHPRTDTQYF. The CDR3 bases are TGTGCCAGCAGTTTAAGGCACCCACGCACAGATACGCAGTATTTT.

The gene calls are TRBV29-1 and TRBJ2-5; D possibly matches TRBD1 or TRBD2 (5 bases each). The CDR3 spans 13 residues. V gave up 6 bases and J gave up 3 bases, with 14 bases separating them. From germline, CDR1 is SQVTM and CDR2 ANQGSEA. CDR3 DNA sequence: TGCAGCGTCCCGGGGACCGGCAAAGAGACCCAGTACTTC. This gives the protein CSVPGTGKETQYF.

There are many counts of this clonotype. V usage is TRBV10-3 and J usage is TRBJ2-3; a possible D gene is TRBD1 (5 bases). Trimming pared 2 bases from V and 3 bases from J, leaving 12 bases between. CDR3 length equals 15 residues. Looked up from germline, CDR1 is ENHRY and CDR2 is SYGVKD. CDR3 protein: CAISEKDTRTDTQYF. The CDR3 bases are TGTGCCATCAGTGAGAAGGACACAAGGACAGATACGCAGTATTTT.

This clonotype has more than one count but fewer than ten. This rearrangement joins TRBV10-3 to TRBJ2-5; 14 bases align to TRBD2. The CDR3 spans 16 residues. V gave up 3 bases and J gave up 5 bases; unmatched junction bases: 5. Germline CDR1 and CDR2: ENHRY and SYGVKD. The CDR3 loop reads CAISEGLAGGGETQYF. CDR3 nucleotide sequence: TGTGCCATCAGTGAAGGACTAGCGGGGGGAGGGGAGACCCAGTACTTC.

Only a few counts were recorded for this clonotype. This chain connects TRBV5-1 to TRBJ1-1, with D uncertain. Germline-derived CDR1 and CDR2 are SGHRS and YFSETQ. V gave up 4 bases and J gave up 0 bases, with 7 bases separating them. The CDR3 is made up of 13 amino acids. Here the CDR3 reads CASSPYMNTEAFF. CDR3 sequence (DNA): TGCGCCAGCAGCCCCTACATGAACACTGAAGCTTTCTTT.

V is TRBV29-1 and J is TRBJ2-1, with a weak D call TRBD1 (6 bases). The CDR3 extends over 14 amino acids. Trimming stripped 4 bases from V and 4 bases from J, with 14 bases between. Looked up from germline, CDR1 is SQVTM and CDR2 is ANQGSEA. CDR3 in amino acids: CSVGPRQAYNEQFF. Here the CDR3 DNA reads TGCAGCGTTGGTCCCCGACAGGCGTACAATGAGCAGTTCTTC.

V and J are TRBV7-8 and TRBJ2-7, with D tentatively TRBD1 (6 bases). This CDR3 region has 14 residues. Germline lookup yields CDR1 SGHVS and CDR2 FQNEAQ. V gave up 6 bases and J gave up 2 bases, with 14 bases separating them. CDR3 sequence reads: CASRIRDTTYEQYF. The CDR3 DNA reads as TGTGCCAGCAGAATCCGGGACACCACCTACGAGCAGTACTTC.

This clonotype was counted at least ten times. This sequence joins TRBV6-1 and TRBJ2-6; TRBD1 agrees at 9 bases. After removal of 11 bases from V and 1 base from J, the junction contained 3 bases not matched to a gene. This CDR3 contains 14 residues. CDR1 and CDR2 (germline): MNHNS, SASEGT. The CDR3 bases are TGTGCCGTGGGACAGGGTTCTGGGGCCAACGTCCTGACTTTC. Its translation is CAVGQGSGANVLTF.

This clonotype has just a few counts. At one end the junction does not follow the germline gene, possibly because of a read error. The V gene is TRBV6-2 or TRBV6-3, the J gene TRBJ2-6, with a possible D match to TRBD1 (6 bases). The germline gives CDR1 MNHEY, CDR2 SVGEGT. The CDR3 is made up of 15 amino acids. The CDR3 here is CASTPQGYKAQSLAF. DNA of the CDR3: TGTGCCAGCACTCCACAGGGTTATAAGGCTCAGTCCTTGGCTTTC.

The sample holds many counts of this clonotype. The CDR3 here is CASSLVIDSLLQETQYF. CDR3 DNA: TGTGCCAGCAGTTTAGTTATAGACTCCTTGCTTCAAGAGACCCAGTACTTC. The V gene is TRBV12-3 or TRBV12-4, the J gene TRBJ2-5; no clear D gene. This CDR3 region has 17 residues. The V end lost 1 base, the J end lost 2 bases, and 17 bases lay between the germline ends.

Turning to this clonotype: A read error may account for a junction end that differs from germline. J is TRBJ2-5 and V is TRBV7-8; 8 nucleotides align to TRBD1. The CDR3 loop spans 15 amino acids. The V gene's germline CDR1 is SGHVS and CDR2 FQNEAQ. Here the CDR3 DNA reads TGTGCCAGCAGTTTAGGTACAGGGGGTACAGAGACCCAGTACTTC. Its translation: CASSLGTGGTETQYF.

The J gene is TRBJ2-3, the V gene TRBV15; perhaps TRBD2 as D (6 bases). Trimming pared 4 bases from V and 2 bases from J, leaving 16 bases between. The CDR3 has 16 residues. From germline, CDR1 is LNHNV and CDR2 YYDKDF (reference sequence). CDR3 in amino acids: CATSNGGTHTTDTQYF. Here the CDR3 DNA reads TGTGCCACCAGCAACGGAGGGACCCATACCACAGATACGCAGTATTTT.

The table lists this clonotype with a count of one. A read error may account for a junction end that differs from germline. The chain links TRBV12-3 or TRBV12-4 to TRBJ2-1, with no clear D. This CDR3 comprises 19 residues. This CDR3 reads CARSLGVLAALSSYNEQFF. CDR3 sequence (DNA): TGTGCCCGCAGTTTAGGTGTGCTCGCTGCCTTGAGCTCCTACAATGAGCAGTTCTTC.

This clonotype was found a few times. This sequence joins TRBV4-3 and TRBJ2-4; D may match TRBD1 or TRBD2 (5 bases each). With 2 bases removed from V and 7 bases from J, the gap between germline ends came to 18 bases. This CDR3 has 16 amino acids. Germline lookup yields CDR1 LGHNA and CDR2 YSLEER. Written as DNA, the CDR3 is TGCGCCAGCAGCCAAAATTTCGGGACGAACACTAACATTCAGTACTTC. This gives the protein CASSQNFGTNTNIQYF.

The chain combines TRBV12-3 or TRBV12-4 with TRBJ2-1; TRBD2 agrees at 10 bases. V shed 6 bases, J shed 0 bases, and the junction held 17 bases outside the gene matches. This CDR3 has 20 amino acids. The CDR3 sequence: CASRALAASGGRSSYNEQFF. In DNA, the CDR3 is TGTGCCAGCAGAGCCCTCGCGGCTAGCGGGGGCCGGAGCTCCTACAATGAGCAGTTCTTC.

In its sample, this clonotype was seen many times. The CDR3 sequence: CASRWGSNTGELFF. The CDR3 DNA sequence: TGTGCCAGCAGATGGGGATCAAACACCGGGGAGCTGTTTTTT. The genes are TRBV5-5 and TRBJ2-2; D is uncertain. Germline values: CDR1 SGHKS, CDR2 YYEKEE (reference sequence). The CDR3 runs to 14 residues. The germline V and J ends were trimmed by 5 bases and 2 bases, with 10 bases remaining between them.

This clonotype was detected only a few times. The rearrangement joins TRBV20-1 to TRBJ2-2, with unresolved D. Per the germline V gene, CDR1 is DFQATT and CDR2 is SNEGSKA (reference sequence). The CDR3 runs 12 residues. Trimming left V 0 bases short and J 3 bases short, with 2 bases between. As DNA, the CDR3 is TGCAGTGCTAGAGAAGACACCGGGGAGCTGTTTTTT. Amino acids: CSAREDTGELFF.